Here is one TCR beta chain with its context. The antigen is undetermined. This CDR3 has 14 residues. V lost 1 base and J lost 0, with 7 bases in between. CDR1 is DFQATT and CDR2 is SNEGSKA in the germline V gene (reference sequence). The source material, RNA transcripts, was used to amplify TCR beta CDR3 regions. RT-PCR in the first round (using the HTBI primer set) targeted the TCR CDR3. In TCRdb, the multiplex PCR reads were re-called with MiXCR into one record per CDR3 protein. The sample contains about 480,000 distinct CDR3 sequences, approximately 15% of which appear only once. The source of the sample is a study of T cells in Graves' hyperthyroidism and ophthalmopathy. Across the whole study: The initial diagnosis was the point when peripheral blood was collected, ahead of any treatment.

Study-wide findings and caveats: In the analysis, a 13 V-J model separated ophthalmopathy from stable hyperthyroidism. Most thyroid clonotypes expanded above 0.001 were also detected in blood.

Sequencing was performed on blood. The source of this sequence is a woman aged 18-30 years with Graves' hyperthyroidism. The chain couples TRBV20-1 to TRBJ1-3; maybe TRBD1 (5 bases). The CDR3 DNA is TGCAGTGCTAGAGGGACAAACTCTGGAAACACCATATATTTT. Translated: CSARGTNSGNTIYF.